The rows below give T cell receptor beta chains drawn from one sample of a study of Ad26.COV2.S vaccination and SARS-CoV-2 variants. Sequenced by immunoSEQ multiplex PCR; TCRdb stores in-frame clones only, minus some. The sample includes about 94,000 clones, less than 85% seen only once; the top ten take roughly 15%. The sample was peripheral blood, taken after recovery from COVID-19. The receptors originated from a human donor who had recovered from COVID-19. The CDR3 runs from the conserved cysteine through the conserved F or W. A D gene is named only where the DNA matches it firmly. A row's size may be missing; if present it is once, few, many or a size class.

.,TRBV6-2/TRBV6-3,TRBJ1-2,.,13,TGTGCCAGCAGTTACGCAGGGGACTATGGCTACACCTTC,CASSYAGDYGYTF
.,TRBV3-1/TRBV3-2,TRBJ2-2,.,18,TGTGCCAGCAGCCAAATTAGGCGGAAGGACAGACACACCGGGGAGCTGTTTTTT,CASSQIRRKDRHTGELFF
.,TRBV9,TRBJ2-7,TRBD1,14,TGTGCCAGCAGCGTAACAGGACAGGGCTACGAGCAGTACTTC,CASSVTGQGYEQYF
.,TRBV19,TRBJ2-7,TRBD2,15,TGTGCCAGTAGTACTAGACTAGCGCCAGAGGTCGAGCAGTACTTC,CASSTRLAPEVEQYF
once,TRBV6-5,TRBJ1-1,.,16,TGTGCCAGCAGTTTTCAGGGGAAAGTAATGAACACTGAAGCTTTCTTT,CASSFQGKVMNTEAFF
.,TRBV4-3,TRBJ1-2,.,16,TGCGCCAGCAGCCTTTATTGGGTGGGTACTAACTATGGCTACACCTTC,CASSLYWVGTNYGYTF
.,TRBV6-2/TRBV6-3,TRBJ2-3,TRBD2,17,TGTGCCAGCAGTTACGTAGCGGGAGGAGGTTATTCAGATACGCAGTATTTT,CASSYVAGGGYSDTQYF
.,TRBV20-1,TRBJ2-1,TRBD2,17,TGCAGTGCTAGTAGGCTAGCGGGAGGGACAGTGGCCAATGAGCAGTTCTTC,CSASRLAGGTVANEQFF
.,TRBV29-1,TRBJ1-2,TRBD1,15,TGCAGCGTTGAACCAGGGGGAGCCCTCAACTATGGCTACACCTTC,CSVEPGGALNYGYTF
.,TRBV6-2/TRBV6-3,TRBJ2-1,.,15,TGTGCCAGCAGTTACCGGGTTCTCATTGGGAATGAGCAGTTCTTC,CASSYRVLIGNEQFF
.,TRBV7-9,TRBJ1-1,TRBD1,16,TGTGCCAGCAGCTTGTCTGCAGGACAGGGACCTGGTGAAGCTTTCTTT,CASSLSAGQGPGEAFF
.,TRBV11-2,TRBJ2-7,.,11,TGTGCCAGCAGCTCCGCGTACGAGCAGTACTTC,CASSSAYEQYF
.,TRBV5-6,TRBJ1-4,TRBD1,15,TGTGCCAGCAGCGTTCCGGGACAGGGTTATGAAAAACTGTTTTTT,CASSVPGQGYEKLFF
once,TRBV28,TRBJ1-2,TRBD1,15,TGTGCCAGCAGTCAACAACAGGGGGCCCTCTATGGCTACACCTTC,CASSQQQGALYGYTF
.,TRBV28,TRBJ1-2,.,14,TGTGCCAGCAGTTTTACGGAACAGACGTATGGCTACACCTTC,CASSFTEQTYGYTF
.,TRBV2,TRBJ2-5,.,12,TGTGCCAGCAAGGGTGCACGAGAGACCCAGTACTTC,CASKGARETQYF
.,TRBV7-2,TRBJ2-7,.,15,TGTGCCAGCAGCTTGACTACAGGGGGGGCCTACGAGCAGTACTTC,CASSLTTGGAYEQYF
.,TRBV7-2,TRBJ2-6,.,16,TGTGCCAGCAGCCGGGGAGGTGCCTCTGGGGCCAACGTCCTGACTTTC,CASSRGGASGANVLTF
.,TRBV29-1,TRBJ2-1,TRBD2,13,TGCAGCGGACGAGGCGGGAGGTTTATTGAGCAGTTCTTC,CSGRGGRFIEQFF
.,TRBV5-1,TRBJ1-1,.,15,TGCGCCAGCAGCCCGGGCGGCTCGGATCTGACTGAAGCTTTCTTT,CASSPGGSDLTEAFF
.,TRBV5-8,TRBJ1-2,.,15,TGTGCCAGCAGCTTGGCGACGCAGGGTATCTATGGCTACACCTTC,CASSLATQGIYGYTF
.,TRBV29-1,TRBJ2-1,TRBD1,13,TGCAGCGTTGTGGGACAGTCCTACAATGAGCAGTTCTTC,CSVVGQSYNEQFF
.,TRBV7-9,TRBJ2-7,.,12,TGTGCCAGCAGCGCGGGTGGGGTCGAGCAGTACTTC,CASSAGGVEQYF
once,TRBV7-6,TRBJ2-1,TRBD2,20,TGTGCCAGCAGCTCAAACCCGGCCACTAGCGGGAGAGAATCCTACAATGAGCAGTTCTTC,CASSSNPATSGRESYNEQFF
few,TRBV9,TRBJ2-5,TRBD2,16,TGTGCCAGCAGCGCCGGGTTAGTAGCGGGATTGGAGACCCAGTACTTC,CASSAGLVAGLETQYF
.,TRBV19,TRBJ1-2,TRBD1,14,TGTGCCAGTAGTCCCACCTGGGACAGCTATGGCTACACCTTC,CASSPTWDSYGYTF
.,TRBV3-1/TRBV3-2,TRBJ2-3,TRBD2,23,TGTGCCAGCAGCCATGGCGGGCAGCGGGAGGCGATACCGCTAAAAAAAGCCACAGATACGCAGTATTTT,CASSHGGQREAIPLKKATDTQYF
.,TRBV12-3/TRBV12-4,TRBJ2-7,.,13,TGTGCCAGCAGTCAGACTTCATCCTACGAGCAGTACTTC,CASSQTSSYEQYF
few,TRBV5-6,TRBJ1-1,.,14,TGTGCCAGCAGCTTGCTAGGTGGTGAAACTGAAGCTTTCTTT,CASSLLGGETEAFF
.,TRBV2,TRBJ1-5,.,13,TGTGCCAGCAACCGGGACATCAATCAGCCCCAGCATTTT,CASNRDINQPQHF
.,TRBV7-3,TRBJ2-1,TRBD2,14,TGTGCCAGCAGCGTAGCGGGGCCCTACAATGAGCAGTTCTTC,CASSVAGPYNEQFF
.,TRBV19,TRBJ1-3,TRBD1,22,TGTGCCAGTAGCACCGAGACAGGGAATGCGGGGTATCGGCCGAGCTCTGGAAACACCATATATTTT,CASSTETGNAGYRPSSGNTIYF
.,TRBV19,TRBJ1-1,.,14,TGTGCCAGTAGTATTGGGACCATGAACACTGAAGCTTTCTTT,CASSIGTMNTEAFF
.,TRBV24-1,TRBJ1-6,.,17,TGTGCCACCAGTGATTTGATACCAGGGGCGTATAATTCACCCCTCCACTTT,CATSDLIPGAYNSPLHF
.,TRBV9,TRBJ1-1,.,13,TGTGCCAGCAGCGTAGAAGGTAACACTGAAGCTTTCTTT,CASSVEGNTEAFF
.,TRBV12-3/TRBV12-4,TRBJ1-3,TRBD1,13,TGTGCCAGCGGACGACAGGGGACTAACACCATATATTTT,CASGRQGTNTIYF